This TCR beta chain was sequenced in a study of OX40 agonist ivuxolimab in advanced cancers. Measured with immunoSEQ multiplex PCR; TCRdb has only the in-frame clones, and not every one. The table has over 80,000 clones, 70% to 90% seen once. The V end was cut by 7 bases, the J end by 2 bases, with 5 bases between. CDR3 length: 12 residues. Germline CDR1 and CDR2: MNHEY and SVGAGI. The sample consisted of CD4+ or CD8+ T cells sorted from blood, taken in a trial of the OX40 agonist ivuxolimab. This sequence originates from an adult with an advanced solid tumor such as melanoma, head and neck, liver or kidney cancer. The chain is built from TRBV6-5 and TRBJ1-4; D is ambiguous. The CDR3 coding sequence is TGTGCCAGCACCACGACTAATGAAAAACTGTTTTTT. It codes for CASTTTNEKLFF.